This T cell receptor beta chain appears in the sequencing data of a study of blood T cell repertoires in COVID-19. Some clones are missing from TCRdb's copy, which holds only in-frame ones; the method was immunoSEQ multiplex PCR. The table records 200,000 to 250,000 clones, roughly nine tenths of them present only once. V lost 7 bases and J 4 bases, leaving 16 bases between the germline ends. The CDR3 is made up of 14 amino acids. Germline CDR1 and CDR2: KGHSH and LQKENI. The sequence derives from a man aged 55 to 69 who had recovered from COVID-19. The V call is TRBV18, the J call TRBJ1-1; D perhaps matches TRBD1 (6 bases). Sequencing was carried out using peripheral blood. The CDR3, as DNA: TGTGCCAGCTTGGGTTCGAGGGGGAGCACTGAAGCTTTCTTT. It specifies CASLGSRGSTEAFF.